Following are 7 T cell receptor beta chains from one sample sequenced in a study of identical twins (dated by TCRdb to about 2016). Library preparation was by 5' RACE. The run used an Illumina HiSeq 2000. The public reads were reanalyzed by TCRdb: fastp trimming at Q25, MiXCR alignment, in-frame beta chains only. Every distinct CDR3 protein forms one entry, paired with its most common genes and DNA. The sample table holds 690,000 or so distinct CDR3 sequences, of which less than 10% were seen once. The ten biggest clones cover around 0.98% of the sample. The sample was also reused in another study, on yellow fever vaccine responses in identical twins.

Sequenced sample: PBMCs. These receptors originate from a young woman in good health.

This clonotype came up a few times. V usage is TRBV7-2 and J usage is TRBJ2-7; a possible D gene is TRBD1 (6 bases). The V gene's germline CDR1 is SGHTA and CDR2 FQGNSA. Trimming removed 6 bases at V and 0 bases at J, with 9 bases between. This CDR3 is 13 amino acids long. CDR3 amino acids: CASRWGPSYEQYF. CDR3 DNA: TGTGCCAGCAGATGGGGGCCCTCCTACGAGCAGTACTTC.

This clonotype was seen many times. V usage is TRBV20-1 and J usage is TRBJ2-3; no clear D. Germline lookup yields CDR1 DFQATT and CDR2 SNEGSKA (reference sequence). The CDR3 has 15 amino acids. Trimming took off 5 bases at V and 2 bases at J, with 17 bases between the two ends. CDR3 bases: TGCAGTGCTCCACGGCCGAAAACCCCCACAGATACGCAGTATTTT. Residues: CSAPRPKTPTDTQYF.

The rearrangement links TRBV11-2 to TRBJ2-2; D ambiguous. CDR3 length: 15 amino acids. V dropped 2 bases and J dropped 7 bases, with 14 bases sitting between them. Looked up from germline, CDR1 is SGHAT and CDR2 is FQNNGV. CDR3 amino acids: CASSLRPVISGELFF. In DNA form, the CDR3 reads TGTGCCAGCAGCTTACGGCCAGTCATCAGCGGGGAGCTGTTTTTT.

V gene TRBV7-2 combines with J gene TRBJ1-5; D is unclear. V lost 1 base and J lost 3, with 10 bases in between. This CDR3 comprises 15 residues. The germline V gene encodes CDR1 SGHTA and CDR2 FQGNSA. CDR3 amino acids: CASSLDVGINQPQHF. Written as DNA, the CDR3 is TGTGCCAGCAGCTTAGATGTAGGGATCAATCAGCCCCAGCATTTT.

The V gene is TRBV12-3 or TRBV12-4, the J gene TRBJ1-1; 7 bases map to TRBD1. After removal of 4 bases from V and 0 bases from J, the junction contained 11 bases not matched to a gene. The CDR3 has 17 amino acids. CDR3 protein: CASSSFSPTGMNTEAFF. CDR3 nucleotide sequence: TGTGCCAGCAGTTCCTTCAGCCCGACAGGGATGAACACTGAAGCTTTCTTT.

V is TRBV11-3 and J is TRBJ2-2; TRBD1 might be the D (6 bases). V lost 5 bases and J lost 6, with 13 bases in between. Germline V gives CDR1 SGHNT, CDR2 YENEEA. This CDR3 spans 14 amino acids. CDR3 nucleotides: TGTGCCAGCAGCACCATCGACAGGCCCGGGGAGCTGTTTTTT. It codes for CASSTIDRPGELFF. Filled out from reference TRBV11-3 and TRBJ2-2, the complete variable domain reads EAGVVQSPRYKIIEKKQPVAFWCNPISGHNTLYWYLQNLGQGPELLIRYENEEAVDDSQLPKDRFSAERLKGVDSTLKIQPAELGDSAVYLCASSTIDRPGELFFGEGSRLTVL.

This clonotype showed up just a few times. The V call is TRBV3-1, the J call TRBJ2-1; tentative D call: TRBD2 (6 bases). This CDR3 comprises 16 residues. V lost 2 bases to trimming and J lost 10 bases, with 21 bases between them. Germline lookup yields CDR1 LGHDT and CDR2 YNNKEL (reference sequence). As DNA, the CDR3 is TGTGCCAGCAGCCAATCACCTCCTTACGTTAGCGGCGAGCAGTTCTTC. Translated: CASSQSPPYVSGEQFF.